The 16 T cell receptor beta chains reported below all come from one sample, sequenced in a study of beta chain features in type 1 diabetes. Expressed TCRB transcripts got sequenced, as all isolated RNA was reverse transcribed. Clones were read by immunoSEQ multiplex PCR, and TCRdb kept only the in-frame ones, dropping some. The table has 900,000 or so clones, about a sixth seen once. Sequencing was carried out using naive CD4+ T cells from blood. These receptors were obtained from a woman aged 18-29 years in good health.

The sample holds a few counts of this clone. V usage is TRBV4-3 and J usage is TRBJ1-1, with D perhaps matching TRBD1 (5 bases). The CDR3 spans 14 residues. Germline values: CDR1 LGHNA, CDR2 YSLEER. V lost 1 base, J lost 5 bases, and 11 bases lay in between. The CDR3 is CASSQVDRWTEAFF. The DNA for the CDR3 is TGCGCCAGCAGCCAAGTCGACAGATGGACTGAAGCTTTCTTT.

Notes on this clone: The junction does not match germline at one end; this may be a read error. The rearrangement joins TRBV7-8 to TRBJ1-2, with 11 bases matching TRBD1. The length of the CDR3 is 15 residues. The germline CDR1 and CDR2 sequences are SGHVS and FQNEAQ. CDR3 residues: CASSLGQGANYGYTF. Written as DNA, the CDR3 is TGTGCCAGCAGCCTAGGACAGGGGGCTAATTATGGCTACACCTTC.

CDR3 amino acids: CASSGSDRNEQFF. CDR3 DNA: TGTGCCAGCAGCGGCAGCGACAGGAATGAGCAGTTCTTC. The V and J genes are TRBV9 and TRBJ2-1; a weak D match, TRBD1 (6 bases). Germline V CDR1 and CDR2: SGDLS, YYNGEE. The germline V and J ends were trimmed by 3 bases and 7 bases, with 11 bases remaining between them. CDR3 length equals 13 residues. The full variable domain, with the rest looked up from reference TRBV9 and TRBJ2-1, is DSGVTQTPKHLITATGQRVTLRCSPRSGDLSVYWYQQSLDQGLQFLIQYYNGEERAKGNILERFSAQQFPDLHSELNLSSLELGDSALYFCASSGSDRNEQFFGPGTRLTVL.

This clone showed up just a few times. The J gene is TRBJ2-1, the V gene TRBV18; 11 bases align to TRBD1. J gave up 9 bases and V 6 bases, and 10 bases lay outside the gene matches. This CDR3 is built from 15 residues. The germline V gene has CDR1 KGHSH and CDR2 LQKENI. The CDR3 bases are TGTGCCAGCTCCCCGGGACAGGGGGTGTTTCGTGAGCAGTTCTTC. Encoded protein: CASSPGQGVFREQFF. Full variable domain (outside the CDR3, taken from reference TRBV18 and TRBJ2-1): NAGVMQNPRHLVRRRGQEARLRCSPMKGHSHVYWYRQLPEEGLKFMVYLQKENIIDESGMPKERFSAEFPKEGPSILRIQQVVRGDSAAYFCASSPGQGVFREQFFGPGTRLTVL.

This clone was detected only a few times. The chain links TRBV11-2 to TRBJ2-5; a possible D gene is TRBD2 (7 bases). The germline V and J ends were trimmed by 2 bases and 1 base, with 11 bases remaining between them. The CDR3 length is 15 residues. Looked up from germline, CDR1 is SGHAT and CDR2 is FQNNGV. CDR3 region: CASSLYGGLQETQYF. CDR3 in DNA: TGTGCCAGCAGCTTATACGGGGGGCTCCAAGAGACCCAGTACTTC.

This clone was found a few times. The chain has TRBV5-4 and TRBJ2-1; D call uncertain. The CDR3 spans 12 residues. Trimming took off 9 bases at V and 4 bases at J, with 11 bases between the two ends. Germline V gene lookup returns CDR1 SGHNT and CDR2 YYREEE (reference sequence). The chain's CDR3 is CATMTQYNEQFF. The CDR3 DNA reads TGTGCCACCATGACCCAGTACAATGAGCAGTTCTTC. The full variable domain, with the rest looked up from reference TRBV5-4 and TRBJ2-1, is ETGVTQSPTHLIKTRGQQVTLRCSSQSGHNTVSWYQQALGQGPQFIFQYYREEENGRGNFPPRFSGLQFPNYSSELNVNALELDDSALYLCATMTQYNEQFFGPGTRLTVL.

The CDR3 coding sequence is TGCGCCAGCAGCTCATTCCCCGGACTAGCGGGGAACGAGCAGTACTTC. Its translation is CASSSFPGLAGNEQYF. The chain has TRBV5-1 and TRBJ2-7; 12 positions match TRBD2. The ends lost 3 bases at V and 5 bases at J; junction bases unmatched: 9. The CDR3 is 16 residues long. Germline assignment: CDR1 SGHRS and CDR2 YFSETQ.

V and J are TRBV15 and TRBJ2-1; possibly TRBD2 for D (5 bases). Trimming cost V 6 bases and J 6 bases, with 24 bases left between them. Per germline, CDR1 LNHNV and CDR2 YYDKDF (reference sequence). There are 17 residues in the CDR3. CDR3 sequence: CATSSPKWRSKGNEQFF. CDR3 in DNA: TGTGCCACCAGTAGCCCGAAGTGGAGGAGTAAGGGCAATGAGCAGTTCTTC.

This clone showed up just a few times. This rearrangement joins TRBV7-9 to TRBJ1-1, with 11 bases fitting TRBD1. Germline CDR1 reads SEHNR; CDR2 reads FQNEAQ (reference sequence). The CDR3 length is 11 residues. The junction had 1 base not matched to a gene; V was cut back by 3 bases and J by 13 bases. CDR3 sequence: CASSLGQGDFF. DNA for the CDR3: TGTGCCAGCAGCTTGGGACAGGGGGATTTCTTT.

The chain links TRBV7-2 to TRBJ2-5; D might be TRBD1 (5 bases). Trimming stripped 2 bases from V and 3 bases from J, with 19 bases between. The CDR3 is 17 amino acids. Germline lookup yields CDR1 SGHTA and CDR2 FQGNSA. This CDR3 reads CASSLRRGSTAKETQYF. CDR3 coding DNA: TGTGCCAGCAGCTTACGCCGTGGTTCGACAGCGAAAGAGACCCAGTACTTC.

This clone was picked up a small number of times. The chain has TRBV28 and TRBJ2-5, with 9 bases identical to TRBD1. CDR3 length: 14 amino acids. The V gene end was trimmed by 4 bases and the J gene end by 2 bases; junction bases not matched to a gene: 2. The germline CDR1 and CDR2 sequences are MDHEN and SYDVKM. In DNA, the CDR3 is TGTGCCAGCAGTTCGGACAGGGGACAAGAGACCCAGTACTTC. Encoded protein: CASSSDRGQETQYF.

The V and J genes are TRBV7-6 and TRBJ1-3; 7 nucleotides agree with TRBD1. V gave up 2 bases and J gave up 0 bases; unmatched junction bases: 7. CDR1 and CDR2 (germline): SGHVS, FNYEAQ. The CDR3 sequence is 17 residues long. CDR3 sequence: CASSLKQGSSSGNTIYF. As DNA, the CDR3 is TGTGCCAGCAGCTTAAAACAGGGGTCGAGCTCTGGAAACACCATATATTTT. The full variable domain, rest sourced from reference TRBV7-6 and TRBJ1-3, is GAGVSQSPRYKVTKRGQDVALRCDPISGHVSLYWYRQALGQGPEFLTYFNYEAQQDKSGLPNDRFSAERPEGSISTLTIQRTEQRDSAMYRCASSLKQGSSSGNTIYFGEGSWLTVV.

The V and J genes are TRBV7-9 and TRBJ2-1; D unclear. Trimming took 1 base from V and 4 from J, leaving 11 bases between them. This CDR3 spans 15 amino acids. Per germline, CDR1 SEHNR and CDR2 FQNEAQ (reference sequence). The CDR3 sequence is CASSLGVGGYNEQFF. The CDR3 DNA reads as TGTGCCAGCAGCTTAGGGGTAGGTGGTTACAATGAGCAGTTCTTC.

There are a few counts of this clone. This chain connects TRBV5-4 to TRBJ2-2; 10 nucleotides match TRBD2. Germline V CDR1 and CDR2: SGHNT, YYREEE (reference sequence). Unmatched junction bases numbered 13, after V lost 7 bases and J lost 4 bases. This CDR3 region has 17 residues. CDR3 region: CASANGLAGVPTGELFF. CDR3 DNA: TGTGCCAGCGCCAATGGCCTAGCGGGAGTTCCCACCGGGGAGCTGTTTTTT.

The chain couples TRBV2 to TRBJ1-5, with D hard to call. The germline V gene encodes CDR1 SNHLY and CDR2 FYNNEI. V dropped 3 bases and J dropped 5 bases, with 11 bases sitting between them. The CDR3 totals 14 residues. CDR3 amino acids: CASSDDGGYQPQHF. Written as DNA, the CDR3 is TGTGCCAGCAGTGACGATGGAGGGTATCAGCCCCAGCATTTT.

The chain is built from TRBV7-6 and TRBJ1-1, with 8 bases matching TRBD1. V shed 5 bases and J 7 bases; nucleotides not matched to a gene: 12. Per the germline V gene, CDR1 is SGHVS and CDR2 is FNYEAQ. This CDR3 contains 15 residues. The CDR3 spells CASSPGQGLMGEAFF. The DNA for the CDR3 is TGTGCCAGCAGCCCCGGACAGGGCCTAATGGGTGAAGCTTTCTTT. Full variable domain (rest looked up from reference TRBV7-6 and TRBJ1-1): GAGVSQSPRYKVTKRGQDVALRCDPISGHVSLYWYRQALGQGPEFLTYFNYEAQQDKSGLPNDRFSAERPEGSISTLTIQRTEQRDSAMYRCASSPGQGLMGEAFFGQGTRLTVV.